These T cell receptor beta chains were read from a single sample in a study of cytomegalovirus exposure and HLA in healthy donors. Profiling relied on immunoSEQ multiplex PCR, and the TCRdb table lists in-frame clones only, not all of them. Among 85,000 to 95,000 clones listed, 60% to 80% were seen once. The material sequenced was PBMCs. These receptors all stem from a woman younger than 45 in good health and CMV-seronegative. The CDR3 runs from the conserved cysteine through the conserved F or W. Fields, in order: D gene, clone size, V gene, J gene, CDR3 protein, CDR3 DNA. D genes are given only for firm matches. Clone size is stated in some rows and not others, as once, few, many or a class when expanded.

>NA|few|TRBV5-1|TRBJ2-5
CASSLFLTKETQYF
TGCGCCAGCAGCTTGTTTCTGACTAAAGAGACCCAGTACTTC
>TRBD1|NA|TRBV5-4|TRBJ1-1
CASSLAGTGAVEAFF
TGTGCCAGCAGCTTGGCCGGGACAGGGGCGGTTGAAGCTTTCTTT
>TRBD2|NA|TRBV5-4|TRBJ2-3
CASSRTSGGTDTQYF
TGTGCCAGCAGCCGAACTAGCGGGGGGACAGATACGCAGTATTTT
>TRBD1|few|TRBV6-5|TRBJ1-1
CASREGTGGRTEAFF
TGTGCCAGCAGAGAGGGAACAGGGGGTAGGACTGAAGCTTTCTTT
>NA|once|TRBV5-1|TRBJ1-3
CASSPATGLGHTIYF
TGCGCCAGCAGCCCTGCCACAGGGTTAGGGCACACCATATATTTT
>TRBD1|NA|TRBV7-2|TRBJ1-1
CASRGTGGRTEAFF
TGTGCCAGCAGGGGGACAGGGGGCCGGACTGAAGCTTTCTTT
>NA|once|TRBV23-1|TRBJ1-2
CASSQSGDGQCNGYTF
TGCGCCAGCAGTCAATCCGGGGACGGACAGTGCAATGGCTACACCTTC
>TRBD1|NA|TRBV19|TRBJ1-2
CASSGSGTVAYGYTF
TGTGCCAGTAGTGGTTCCGGGACAGTTGCCTATGGCTACACCTTC
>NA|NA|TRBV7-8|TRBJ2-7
CASSLLPSDSYEQYF
TGTGCCAGCAGCTTATTGCCTAGCGACTCCTACGAGCAGTACTTC
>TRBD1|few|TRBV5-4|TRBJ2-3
CASSRGQGSTDTQYF
TGTGCCAGCAGCCGGGGACAGGGGAGCACAGATACGCAGTATTTT
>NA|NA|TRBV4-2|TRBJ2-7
CASSQAEGLYEQYF
TGTGCCAGCAGCCAAGCGGAGGGGCTCTACGAGCAGTACTTC
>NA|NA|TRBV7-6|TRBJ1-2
CASSLVGTGSNYGYTF
TGTGCCAGCAGCTTAGTTGGAACAGGGAGTAACTATGGCTACACCTTC
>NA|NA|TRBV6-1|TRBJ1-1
CASSLGGAQNTEAFF
TGTGCCAGCAGTCTAGGAGGGGCCCAGAACACTGAAGCTTTCTTT
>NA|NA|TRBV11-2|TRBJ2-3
CASSFKDTQYF
TGTGCCAGCAGCTTCAAAGATACGCAGTATTTT
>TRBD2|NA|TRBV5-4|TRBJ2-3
CASTSAGGVDTQYF
TGTGCCAGCACCTCGGCGGGGGGTGTAGATACGCAGTATTTT
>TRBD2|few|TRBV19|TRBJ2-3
CASSIVAGDLVGTDTQYF
TGTGCCAGTAGTATAGTTGCGGGAGATCTTGTAGGCACAGATACGCAGTATTTT
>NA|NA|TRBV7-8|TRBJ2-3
CASSLFPSGGLSSTDTQYF
TGTGCCAGCAGCTTATTCCCTTCCGGGGGGCTGTCTAGCACAGATACGCAGTATTTT
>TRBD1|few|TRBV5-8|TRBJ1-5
CASSGTGGNQPQHF
TGTGCCAGCAGCGGGACAGGGGGCAATCAGCCCCAGCATTTT
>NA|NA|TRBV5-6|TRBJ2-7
CASSWGRVLSYEQYF
TGTGCCAGCAGCTGGGGGCGGGTACTATCCTACGAGCAGTACTTC
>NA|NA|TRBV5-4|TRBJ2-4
CASSLLVTSQGKNIQYF
TGTGCCAGCAGCTTGCTGGTCACGAGCCAGGGGAAAAACATTCAGTACTTC
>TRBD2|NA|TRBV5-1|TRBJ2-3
CASSSGSFGGNTDTQYF
TGCGCCAGCAGCTCGGGATCTTTCGGGGGGAACACAGATACGCAGTATTTT
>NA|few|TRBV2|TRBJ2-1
CASRLERTSYNEQFF
TGTGCCAGCAGACTTGAGCGGACCTCCTACAATGAGCAGTTCTTC
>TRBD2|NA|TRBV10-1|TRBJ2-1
CASRSGGPLNEQFF
TGCGCCAGCAGGAGCGGGGGGCCTCTCAATGAGCAGTTCTTC
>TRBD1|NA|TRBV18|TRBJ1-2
CASSRGTFAGTGGAYTF
TGTGCCAGCTCACGGGGGACCTTTGCCGGGACAGGGGGCGCGTACACCTTC
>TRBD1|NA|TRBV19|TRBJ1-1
CASSTNRGKNTEAFF
TGTGCCAGTAGTACAAACAGGGGGAAGAACACTGAAGCTTTCTTT
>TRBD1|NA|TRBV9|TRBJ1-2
CASSRSSSRDRGRGYTF
TGTGCCAGCAGCCGATCCTCATCGCGAGACAGGGGTCGAGGCTACACCTTC
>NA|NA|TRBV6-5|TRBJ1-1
CASTRRSEAFF
TGTGCCAGCACCCGACGGAGTGAAGCTTTCTTT
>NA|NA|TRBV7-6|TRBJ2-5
CASSRAAGAETQYF
TGTGCCAGCAGCCGGGCGGCGGGGGCCGAGACCCAGTACTTC
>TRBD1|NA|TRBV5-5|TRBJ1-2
CASSLRDRGISYTF
TGTGCCAGCAGCTTGAGGGACAGGGGAATCAGCTACACCTTC
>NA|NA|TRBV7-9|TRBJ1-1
CASSLPSEAFF
TGTGCCAGCAGCTTACCGTCTGAAGCTTTCTTT
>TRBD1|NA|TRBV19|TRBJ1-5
CASSIAGQGLNQPQHF
TGTGCCAGTAGTATAGCCGGACAGGGCCTGAATCAGCCCCAGCATTTT
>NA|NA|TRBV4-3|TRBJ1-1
CASSLLGGNTEAFF
TGCGCCAGCAGCCTCCTAGGGGGGAACACTGAAGCTTTCTTT
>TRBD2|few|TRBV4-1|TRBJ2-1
CASSQVTGRGYNEQFF
TGCGCCAGCAGCCAAGTCACCGGGAGGGGGTACAATGAGCAGTTCTTC
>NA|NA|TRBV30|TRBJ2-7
CAWSPSGYEQYF
TGTGCCTGGAGTCCCAGCGGCTACGAGCAGTACTTC
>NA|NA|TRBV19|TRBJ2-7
CASSIEGPYEQYF
TGTGCCAGTAGTATAGAGGGCCCCTACGAGCAGTACTTC
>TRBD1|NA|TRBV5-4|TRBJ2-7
CASSFDRGYEQYF
TGTGCCAGCAGCTTCGACAGGGGCTACGAGCAGTACTTC
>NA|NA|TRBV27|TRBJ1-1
CASGRSTEAFF
TGTGCCAGCGGAAGGAGCACTGAAGCTTTCTTT
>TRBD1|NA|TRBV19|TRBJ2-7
CASSVGTGIYEQYF
TGTGCCAGTTCTGTCGGGACAGGGATTTACGAGCAGTACTTC
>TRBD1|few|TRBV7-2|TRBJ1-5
CASGSGTGAGQPQHF
TGTGCCAGCGGGTCAGGGACAGGGGCGGGTCAGCCCCAGCATTTT
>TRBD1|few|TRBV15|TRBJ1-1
CATSRAQGARAFF
TGTGCCACCAGCAGGGCACAGGGGGCGCGAGCTTTCTTT
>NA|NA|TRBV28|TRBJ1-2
CASSLGRVNYGYTF
TGTGCCAGCAGTTTGGGGAGGGTAAACTATGGCTACACCTTC
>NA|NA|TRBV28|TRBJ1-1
CASSLWGARWNTEAFF
TGTGCCAGCAGTTTATGGGGGGCCAGGTGGAACACTGAAGCTTTCTTT
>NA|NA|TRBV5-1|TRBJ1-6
CASSLGEAYNSPLHF
TGCGCCAGCAGCTTAGGAGAGGCCTATAATTCACCCCTCCACTTT
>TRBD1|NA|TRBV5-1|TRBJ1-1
CASGLGTGGITEAFF
TGCGCCAGCGGCCTGGGGACAGGGGGCATCACTGAAGCTTTCTTT
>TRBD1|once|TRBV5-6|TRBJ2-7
CASSSIWGQGTYEQYF
TGTGCCAGCAGCTCGATTTGGGGACAGGGGACCTACGAGCAGTACTTC
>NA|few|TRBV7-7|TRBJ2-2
CASSPGGSGGELFF
TGTGCCAGCAGCCCTGGGGGGTCGGGCGGGGAGCTGTTTTTT
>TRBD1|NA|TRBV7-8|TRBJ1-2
CASSLSGTGNYGYTF
TGTGCCAGCAGTTTGAGCGGGACAGGGAACTATGGCTACACCTTC
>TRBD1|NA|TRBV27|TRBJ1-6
CASSQSILGTGNSPLHF
TGTGCCAGCAGCCAAAGCATACTCGGGACAGGGAATTCACCCCTCCACTTT
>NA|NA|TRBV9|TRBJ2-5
CASSIGLLQETQYF
TGTGCCAGCAGCATCGGACTCCTCCAAGAGACCCAGTACTTC
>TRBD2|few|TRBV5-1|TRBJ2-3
CASRLLAGGPGTDTQYF
TGCGCCAGCAGGTTACTAGCGGGAGGGCCGGGTACAGATACGCAGTATTTT
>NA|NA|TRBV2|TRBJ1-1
CASSDSPEAFF
TGTGCCAGCAGTGATAGCCCTGAAGCTTTCTTT
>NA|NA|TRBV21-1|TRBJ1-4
CASSKKSWGQKLFF
TGTGCCAGCAGCAAAAAATCTTGGGGCCAGAAACTGTTTTTT
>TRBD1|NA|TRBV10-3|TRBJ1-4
CAIRGQRNEKLFF
TGTGCCATCAGGGGACAGAGAAATGAAAAACTGTTTTTT
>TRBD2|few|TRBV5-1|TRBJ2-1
CASSLPSGYNEQFF
TGCGCCAGCAGCTTGCCTAGCGGATACAATGAGCAGTTCTTC
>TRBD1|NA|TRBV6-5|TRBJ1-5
CASSSGQGVKPQHF
TGTGCCAGCAGTTCTGGACAGGGGGTCAAGCCCCAGCATTTT
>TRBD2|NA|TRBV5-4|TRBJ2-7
CASSRGLADSSYEQYF
TGTGCCAGCAGCCGGGGACTAGCGGATAGCTCCTACGAGCAGTACTTC
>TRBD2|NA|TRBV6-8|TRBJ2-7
CASVLWEGPSYEQYF
TGTGCCAGCGTCCTTTGGGAGGGTCCGTCCTACGAGCAGTACTTC
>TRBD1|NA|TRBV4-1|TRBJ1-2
CASSQVGQYYGYTF
TGCGCCAGCAGCCAAGTGGGACAGTACTATGGCTACACCTTC
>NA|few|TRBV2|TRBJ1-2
CASSEVVGYGYTF
TGTGCCAGCAGTGAGGTGGTCGGCTATGGCTACACCTTC
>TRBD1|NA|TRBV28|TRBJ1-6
CASSLPDRVGNSPLHF
TGTGCCAGCAGTTTGCCAGACAGGGTGGGCAATTCACCCCTCCACTTT